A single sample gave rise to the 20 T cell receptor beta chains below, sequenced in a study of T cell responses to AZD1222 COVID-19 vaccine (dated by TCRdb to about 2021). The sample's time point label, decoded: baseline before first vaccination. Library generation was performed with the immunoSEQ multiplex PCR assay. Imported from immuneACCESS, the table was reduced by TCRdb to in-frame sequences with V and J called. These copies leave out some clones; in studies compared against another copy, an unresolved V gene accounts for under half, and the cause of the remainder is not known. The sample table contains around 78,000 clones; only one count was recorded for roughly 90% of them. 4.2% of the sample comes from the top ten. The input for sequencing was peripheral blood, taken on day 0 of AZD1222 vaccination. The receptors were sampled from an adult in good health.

The CDR3 sequence is CAISGTSGSSYEQYF. CDR3 nucleotide sequence: TGTGCCATCAGTGGGACTAGCGGGAGCTCCTACGAGCAGTACTTC. The chain employs TRBV10-3 and TRBJ2-7; 13 bases match TRBD2. CDR3 length equals 15 residues. V shed 4 bases and J 0 bases; nucleotides not matched to a gene: 0. CDR1 is ENHRY and CDR2 is SYGVKD in the germline V gene.

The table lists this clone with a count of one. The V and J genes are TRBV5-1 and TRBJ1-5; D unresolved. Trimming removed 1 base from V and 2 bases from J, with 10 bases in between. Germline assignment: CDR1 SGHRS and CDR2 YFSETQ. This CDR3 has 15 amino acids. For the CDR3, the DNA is TGCGCCAGCAGCTTGACTCCCAGCGGCAATCAGCCCCAGCATTTT. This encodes CASSLTPSGNQPQHF. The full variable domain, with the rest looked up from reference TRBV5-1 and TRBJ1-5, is KAGVTQTPRYLIKTRGQQVTLSCSPISGHRSVSWYQQTPGQGLQFLFEYFSETQRNKGNFPGRFSGRQFSNSRSEMNVSTLELGDSALYLCASSLTPSGNQPQHFGDGTRLSIL.

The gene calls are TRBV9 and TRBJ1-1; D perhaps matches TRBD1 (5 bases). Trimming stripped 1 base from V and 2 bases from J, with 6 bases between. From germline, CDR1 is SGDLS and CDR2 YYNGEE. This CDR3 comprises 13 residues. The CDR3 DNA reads TGTGCCAGCAGCGTACAGGGAAACACTGAAGCTTTCTTT. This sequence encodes CASSVQGNTEAFF.

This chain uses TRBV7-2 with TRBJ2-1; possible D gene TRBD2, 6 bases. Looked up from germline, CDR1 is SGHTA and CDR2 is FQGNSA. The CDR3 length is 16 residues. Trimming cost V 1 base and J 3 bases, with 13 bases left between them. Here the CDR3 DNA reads TGTGCCAGCAGCTTAGTGGTAGCGGTTTTCTACAATGAGCAGTTCTTC. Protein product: CASSLVVAVFYNEQFF.

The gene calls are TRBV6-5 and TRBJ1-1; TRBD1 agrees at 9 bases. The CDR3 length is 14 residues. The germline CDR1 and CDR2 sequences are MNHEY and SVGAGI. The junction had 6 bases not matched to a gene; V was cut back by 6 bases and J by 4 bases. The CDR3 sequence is CASRGDRGFTEAFF. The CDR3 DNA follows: TGTGCCAGCAGGGGAGACAGGGGGTTCACTGAAGCTTTCTTT.

CDR3 DNA sequence: TGTGCCACCAGTGACTCTCAGGGTTTGACCCAGTACTTC. Translating it yields CATSDSQGLTQYF. The V gene is TRBV24-1, the J gene TRBJ2-5; D might be TRBD1 (5 bases). Trimming shortened V by 4 bases and J by 7 bases, and 12 bases separated the two germline ends. Germline CDR1 and CDR2: KGHDR and SFDVKD. The CDR3 is 13 residues long.

CDR3 sequence reads: CAWKGAPTSPNYGYTF. In DNA, the CDR3 is TGTGCCTGGAAGGGTGCACCAACCTCCCCTAACTATGGCTACACCTTC. The V gene is TRBV30, the J gene TRBJ1-2; D gene ambiguous. V was clipped by 4 bases and J by 0 bases, with 18 bases between them. Germline V CDR1 and CDR2: GTSNPN, SVGIG (reference sequence). This CDR3 region has 16 residues.

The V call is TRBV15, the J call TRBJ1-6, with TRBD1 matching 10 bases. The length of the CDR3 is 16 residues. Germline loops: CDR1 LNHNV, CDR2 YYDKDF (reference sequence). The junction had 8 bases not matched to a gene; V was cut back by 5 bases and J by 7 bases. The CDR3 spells CATSGRQGAGNSPLHF. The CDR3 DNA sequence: TGTGCCACCAGCGGTCGACAGGGGGCTGGGAATTCACCCCTCCACTTT.

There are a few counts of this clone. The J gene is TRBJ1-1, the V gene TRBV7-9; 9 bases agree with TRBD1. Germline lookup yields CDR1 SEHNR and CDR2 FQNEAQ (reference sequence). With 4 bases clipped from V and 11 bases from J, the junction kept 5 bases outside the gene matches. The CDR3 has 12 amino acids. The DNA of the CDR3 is TGTGCCAGCAGCTCACAGGGGGCGATGGCTTTCTTT. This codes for CASSSQGAMAFF.

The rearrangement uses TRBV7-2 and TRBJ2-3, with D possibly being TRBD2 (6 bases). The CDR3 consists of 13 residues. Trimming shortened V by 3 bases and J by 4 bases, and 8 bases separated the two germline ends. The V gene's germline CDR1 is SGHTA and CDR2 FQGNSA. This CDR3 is CASSLDYPDTQYF. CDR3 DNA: TGTGCCAGCAGCTTGGACTACCCAGATACGCAGTATTTT.

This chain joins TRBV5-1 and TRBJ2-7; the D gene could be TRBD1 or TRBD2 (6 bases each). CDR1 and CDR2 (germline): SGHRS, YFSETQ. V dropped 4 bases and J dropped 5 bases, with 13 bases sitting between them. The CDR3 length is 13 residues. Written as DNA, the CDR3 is TGCGCCAGCAGCGAGTGGGGGGCCGACGAGCAGTACTTC. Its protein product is CASSEWGADEQYF.

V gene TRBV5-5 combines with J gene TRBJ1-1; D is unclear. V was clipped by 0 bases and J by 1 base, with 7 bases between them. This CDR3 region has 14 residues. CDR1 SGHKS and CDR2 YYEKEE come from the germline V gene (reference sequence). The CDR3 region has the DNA TGTGCCAGCAGCTTGGGAGGTTGGAACACTGAAGCTTTCTTT. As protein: CASSLGGWNTEAFF.

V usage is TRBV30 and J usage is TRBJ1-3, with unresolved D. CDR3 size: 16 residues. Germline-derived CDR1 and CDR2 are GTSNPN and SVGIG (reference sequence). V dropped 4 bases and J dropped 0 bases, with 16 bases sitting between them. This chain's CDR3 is CAWKWADQSSGNTIYF. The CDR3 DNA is TGTGCCTGGAAGTGGGCAGACCAAAGCTCTGGAAACACCATATATTTT.

The CDR3 nucleotides read TGTGCCAGCAGCGTAGACAGCCACTATGGCTACACCTTC. Residues: CASSVDSHYGYTF. The V call is TRBV9, the J call TRBJ1-2; D gene unclear. Germline CDR1 reads SGDLS; CDR2 reads YYNGEE. The CDR3 spans 13 residues. Trimming left V 0 bases short and J 3 bases short, with 6 bases between.

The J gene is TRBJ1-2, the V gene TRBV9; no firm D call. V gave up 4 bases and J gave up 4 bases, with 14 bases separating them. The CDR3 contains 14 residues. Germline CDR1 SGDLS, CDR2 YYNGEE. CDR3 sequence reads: CASSPTPDGYGYTF. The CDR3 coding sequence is TGTGCCAGCAGCCCGACCCCGGACGGCTATGGCTACACCTTC.

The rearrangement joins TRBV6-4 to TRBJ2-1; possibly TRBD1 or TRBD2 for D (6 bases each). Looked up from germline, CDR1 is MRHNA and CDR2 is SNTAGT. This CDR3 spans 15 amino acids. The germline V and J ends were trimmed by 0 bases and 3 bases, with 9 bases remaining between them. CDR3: CASSDSGGFYNEQFF. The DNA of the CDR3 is TGTGCCAGCAGTGACTCAGGGGGGTTCTACAATGAGCAGTTCTTC.

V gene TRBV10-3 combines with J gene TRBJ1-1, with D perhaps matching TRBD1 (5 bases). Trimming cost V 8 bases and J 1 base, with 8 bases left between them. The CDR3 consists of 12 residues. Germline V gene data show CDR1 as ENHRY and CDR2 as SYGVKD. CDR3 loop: CAIGRENTEAFF. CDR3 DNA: TGTGCCATCGGCAGGGAGAACACTGAAGCTTTCTTT.

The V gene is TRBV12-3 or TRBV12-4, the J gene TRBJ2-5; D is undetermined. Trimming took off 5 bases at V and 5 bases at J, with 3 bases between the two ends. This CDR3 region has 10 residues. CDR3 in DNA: TGTGCCAGCAGTCTGGAGACCCAGTACTTC. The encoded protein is CASSLETQYF.

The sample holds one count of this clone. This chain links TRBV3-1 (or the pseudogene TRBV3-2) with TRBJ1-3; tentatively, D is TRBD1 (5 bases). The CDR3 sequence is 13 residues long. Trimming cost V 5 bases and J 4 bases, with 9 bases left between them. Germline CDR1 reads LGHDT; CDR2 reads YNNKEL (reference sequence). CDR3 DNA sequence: TGTGCCAGCAGCAGGACAAGAGGAAACACCATATATTTT. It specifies CASSRTRGNTIYF.

As DNA, the CDR3 is TGTGCCAGCTCACCACCGACGCTGGGGGCATATTCACCCCTCCACTTT. This gives the protein CASSPPTLGAYSPLHF. V usage is TRBV18 and J usage is TRBJ1-6, with a tentative D call TRBD1 (6 bases). This CDR3 spans 16 amino acids. With 0 bases removed from V and 8 bases from J, the gap between germline ends came to 14 bases. Germline V CDR1 and CDR2: KGHSH, LQKENI.